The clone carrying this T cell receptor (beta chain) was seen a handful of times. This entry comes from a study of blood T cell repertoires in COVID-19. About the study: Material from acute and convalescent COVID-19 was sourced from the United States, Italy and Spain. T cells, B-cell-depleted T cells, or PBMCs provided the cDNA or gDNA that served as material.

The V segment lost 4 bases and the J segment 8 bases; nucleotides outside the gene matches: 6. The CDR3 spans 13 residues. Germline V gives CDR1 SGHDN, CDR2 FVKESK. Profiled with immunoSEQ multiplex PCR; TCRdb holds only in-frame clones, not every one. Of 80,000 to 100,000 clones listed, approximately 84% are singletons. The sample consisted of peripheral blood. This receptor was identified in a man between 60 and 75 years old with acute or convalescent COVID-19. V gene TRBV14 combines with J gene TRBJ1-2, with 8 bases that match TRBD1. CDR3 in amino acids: CASSLTGEHGYTF. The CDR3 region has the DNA TGTGCCAGCAGCCTGACAGGGGAACACGGCTACACCTTC.